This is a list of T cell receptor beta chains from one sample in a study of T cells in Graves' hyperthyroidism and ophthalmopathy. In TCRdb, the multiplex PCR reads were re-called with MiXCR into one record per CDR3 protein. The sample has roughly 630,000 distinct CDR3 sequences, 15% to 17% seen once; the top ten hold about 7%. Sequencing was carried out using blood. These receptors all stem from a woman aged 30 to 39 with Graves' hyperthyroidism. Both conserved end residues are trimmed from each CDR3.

CDR3 protein: AWSFTPGLAF
J gene: TRBJ2-1
V gene: TRBV30

CDR3 protein: SARSSQAKTQY
J gene: TRBJ2-5
V gene: TRBV20-1

CDR3 protein: ASSHPAGGGPGAGELF
J gene: TRBJ2-2
V gene: TRBV11-2

CDR3 protein: ASSWSNEQF
J gene: TRBJ2-1
V gene: TRBV25-1

CDR3 protein: VSSPSWGRDTEAF
J gene: TRBJ1-1
V gene: TRBV19

CDR3 protein: SAVVTEEEGYT
J gene: TRBJ1-2
V gene: TRBV20-1

CDR3 protein: ASSFQGPGGTEAF
J gene: TRBJ1-1
V gene: TRBV5-1

CDR3 protein: ASSPSETGSSYEQY
J gene: TRBJ2-7
V gene: TRBV19

CDR3 protein: AGSPGASNQPQH
J gene: TRBJ1-5
V gene: TRBV28

CDR3 protein: ASRDSGTGTGELF
J gene: TRBJ2-2
V gene: TRBV6-1

CDR3 protein: ASSEGYRGLATNEKLF
J gene: TRBJ1-4
V gene: TRBV25-1

CDR3 protein: SARDRNKTGRDGNTIY
J gene: TRBJ1-3
V gene: TRBV20-1

CDR3 protein: ASSIDRYYEQY
J gene: TRBJ2-7
V gene: TRBV7-9

CDR3 protein: ASSQDSARTQSSGNTIY
J gene: TRBJ1-3
V gene: TRBV3-1

CDR3 protein: ASSTLHAGGSYEQY
J gene: TRBJ2-7
V gene: TRBV7-9

CDR3 protein: ASSMWQGAIPNSGYT
J gene: TRBJ1-2
V gene: TRBV19

CDR3 protein: ASSLEAGSYEQY
J gene: TRBJ2-7
V gene: TRBV19

CDR3 protein: ASSLVGALNYEQF
J gene: -
V gene: TRBV7-9

CDR3 protein: ASSPTIAKNIQY
J gene: TRBJ2-4
V gene: TRBV5-1

CDR3 protein: ASSPRQGGGMNTGELF
J gene: TRBJ2-2
V gene: TRBV18

CDR3 protein: ASNPLFALNTEAF
J gene: TRBJ1-1
V gene: TRBV19

CDR3 protein: ASSPPGSGGETEAF
J gene: TRBJ1-1
V gene: TRBV18

CDR3 protein: SVEEGRGGTEAF
J gene: TRBJ1-1
V gene: TRBV29-1

CDR3 protein: ASENLSPLH
J gene: TRBJ1-6
V gene: TRBV5-4

CDR3 protein: ASSQDGRGGYT
J gene: TRBJ1-2
V gene: TRBV14

CDR3 protein: ASSALEDSEQY
J gene: TRBJ2-7
V gene: TRBV5-6

CDR3 protein: SASGRAREQY
J gene: TRBJ2-7
V gene: TRBV20-1

CDR3 protein: ASSFVGYDRHEQY
J gene: TRBJ2-7
V gene: TRBV7-2

CDR3 protein: ASSFSGWGAYGYT
J gene: TRBJ1-2
V gene: TRBV7-2

CDR3 protein: SARDARGTGGYNEQF
J gene: TRBJ2-1
V gene: TRBV20-1

CDR3 protein: ASSLAAGVGKLF
J gene: TRBJ1-4
V gene: TRBV27

CDR3 protein: ATRKLGTSNQPQH
J gene: TRBJ1-5
V gene: TRBV24-1

CDR3 protein: AISDPGQTEAF
J gene: TRBJ1-1
V gene: TRBV10-3

CDR3 protein: ASKLGSGTDTQY
J gene: TRBJ2-3
V gene: TRBV5-1

CDR3 protein: ASSPSDSLGEQY
J gene: TRBJ2-7
V gene: TRBV12-3/TRBV12-4

CDR3 protein: ATSGGSSYNEQF
J gene: TRBJ2-1
V gene: TRBV24-1

CDR3 protein: SASSGGAETQY
J gene: TRBJ2-5
V gene: TRBV20-1

CDR3 protein: ASRQTGGRVSYEQY
J gene: TRBJ2-7
V gene: TRBV11-2

CDR3 protein: ATSRGNRPTYNEQF
J gene: TRBJ2-1
V gene: TRBV15

CDR3 protein: ASSPGQGRKLF
J gene: TRBJ1-4
V gene: TRBV18

CDR3 protein: ASSLYGEKLF
J gene: TRBJ1-4
V gene: TRBV7-6

CDR3 protein: ASSDLGRGIQPQH
J gene: TRBJ1-5
V gene: TRBV6-1

CDR3 protein: ASSSRAGTEAF
J gene: TRBJ1-1
V gene: TRBV7-3

CDR3 protein: ASTNAFGGQPQH
J gene: TRBJ1-5
V gene: TRBV6-1

CDR3 protein: ASSLVIVWLAGEKTQY
J gene: TRBJ2-5
V gene: TRBV7-2

CDR3 protein: ASSSPLAGGDNEQF
J gene: TRBJ2-1
V gene: TRBV5-1

CDR3 protein: ATAGGPVNEQF
J gene: TRBJ2-1
V gene: TRBV24-1

CDR3 protein: ASSYDRQGVTDTQY
J gene: TRBJ2-3
V gene: TRBV6-2/TRBV6-3

CDR3 protein: ASSYLTGSHAGKRAEQY
J gene: TRBJ2-7
V gene: TRBV6-5

CDR3 protein: ASRTGTSGNNEQF
J gene: TRBJ2-1
V gene: TRBV10-2

CDR3 protein: ASSQDVGLAGLSYEQY
J gene: TRBJ2-7
V gene: TRBV4-2

CDR3 protein: ATRGGQETQY
J gene: TRBJ2-5
V gene: TRBV27

CDR3 protein: ASSLETSGIYEQF
J gene: TRBJ2-1
V gene: TRBV6-4

CDR3 protein: SAPSQGGSYNSPLH
J gene: TRBJ1-6
V gene: TRBV20-1

CDR3 protein: ASSGSGSYNEQF
J gene: TRBJ2-1
V gene: TRBV9

CDR3 protein: ASSVGLAGLTDTQY
J gene: TRBJ2-3
V gene: TRBV9

CDR3 protein: ASSDEREGNEQF
J gene: TRBJ2-1
V gene: TRBV10-1

CDR3 protein: ASREGGRTEAF
J gene: TRBJ1-1
V gene: TRBV6-2/TRBV6-3

CDR3 protein: ASSPPSQYEQY
J gene: TRBJ2-7
V gene: TRBV18